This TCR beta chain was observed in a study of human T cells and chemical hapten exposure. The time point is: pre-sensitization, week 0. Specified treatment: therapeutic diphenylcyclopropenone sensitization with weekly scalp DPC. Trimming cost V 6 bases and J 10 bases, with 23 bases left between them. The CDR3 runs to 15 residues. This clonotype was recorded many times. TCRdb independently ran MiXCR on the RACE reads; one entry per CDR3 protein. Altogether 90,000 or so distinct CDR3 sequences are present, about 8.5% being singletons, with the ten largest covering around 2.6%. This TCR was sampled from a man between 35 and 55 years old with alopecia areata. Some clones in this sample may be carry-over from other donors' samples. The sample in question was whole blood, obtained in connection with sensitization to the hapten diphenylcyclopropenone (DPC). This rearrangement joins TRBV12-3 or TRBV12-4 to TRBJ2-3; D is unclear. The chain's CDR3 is CASRESYSRISAQYF. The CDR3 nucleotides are TGTGCCAGCAGAGAAAGCTACTCTAGGATCTCGGCGCAGTATTTT.